The present entry profiles one T cell receptor beta chain with its context. Its antigen is currently unknown. V lost 8 bases and J lost 0, with 6 bases in between. The CDR3 has 11 residues. Germline V CDR1 and CDR2: GTSNPN, SVGIG (reference sequence). The data derive from a study of T cell responses to AZD1222 COVID-19 vaccine. Findings and caveats of the study: Among those given AZD1222, only five or six were seropositive at baseline. Spike was spanned by vaccine-associated CD4 TCRs, with dominance at 160-218 and 743-854.

Assay used: immunoSEQ multiplex PCR; TCRdb lists only in-frame clones, some missing. Of 75,000 to 100,000 clones listed, roughly 90% were seen once; the top ten hold 2.5% to 3%. Source: peripheral blood, taken on day 0 of AZD1222 vaccination. The rearrangement uses TRBV30 and TRBJ2-3; D is unresolved. The sequence came from an adult in good health. CDR3 residues: CARKSTDTQYF. The DNA for the CDR3 is TGTGCCCGAAAGAGCACAGATACGCAGTATTTT.